This T cell receptor (beta chain) stems from a study of regulatory T cells in long-lasting Graves disease. Study-wide context: Persistent Graves' disease denoted over 5 years of antithyroid drugs plus positive TSH receptor antibodies.

The V end lost 2 bases, the J end lost 8 bases, and 6 bases lay between the germline ends. The CDR3 has 12 residues. Germline-derived CDR1 and CDR2 are MNHNS and SASEGT. Building of the TCR beta libraries involved iRepertoire HTBI primers and Arm-PCR of CDR3 regions. A single record per CDR3 protein comes from TCRdb applying MiXCR to the multiplex PCR reads. The sample carries 420,000 or so distinct CDR3 sequences, 23% recorded once. Time point specified: persistent/refractory GD, antithyroid drugs over 5 years with positive TRAb. RNA isolated from PBMCs was used to make the TCR library. Graves' disease diagnoses used American Thyroid Association guidelines.

This TCR came from a female donor with Graves disease. The source material was peripheral blood mononuclear cells (PBMCs), sampled when the disease was refractory, from a patient treated with antithyroid drugs. The chain recombines TRBV6-1 with TRBJ1-4; no definite D call. The CDR3 loop reads CASSETGEKLFF. Here the CDR3 DNA reads TGTGCCAGCAGTGAAACCGGAGAAAAACTGTTTTTT.